The 21 T cell receptor beta chains below come from one sample, sequenced in a study of Graves' ophthalmopathy and Graves' hyperthyroidism. Amplification targeted the TCR beta CDR3 regions, with RNA transcripts as the source material. After a first-round RT-PCR with HTBI primers, a second-round multiplex PCR was run. TCRdb fed the multiplex PCR reads into MiXCR, producing one record per CDR3 protein. The profile covers around 1,000,000 distinct CDR3 sequences, with less than 45% appearing a single time and 11% taken by the ten largest. Sequenced sample: peripheral blood or thyroid tissue (not recorded which). These receptors all stem from an adult man with Graves' hyperthyroidism.

Ten or more counts support this clonotype. The genes are TRBV6-2 or TRBV6-3 and TRBJ1-2; D not resolved. CDR3 length: 12 amino acids. Germline values: CDR1 MNHEY, CDR2 SVGEGT. The germline V and J ends were trimmed by 8 bases and 4 bases, with 11 bases remaining between them. The DNA of the CDR3 is TGTGCCAGCTCCAAAAGCCTCTATGGCTACACCTTC. Its protein product is CASSKSLYGYTF.

This clonotype was counted between two and nine times. This chain connects TRBV27 to TRBJ1-1, with D perhaps TRBD1 (6 bases). The CDR3 covers 14 residues. Germline CDR1 and CDR2: MNHEY and SMNVEV (reference sequence). With 3 bases removed from V and 5 bases from J, the gap between germline ends came to 13 bases. The CDR3 DNA sequence: TGTGCCAGCAGTTTGATATGGGGGGCGACTGAAGCTTTCTTT. Translating it yields CASSLIWGATEAFF.

With respect to this clonotype: A clone one base away is much larger, so this may be a read error. V gene TRBV7-9 combines with J gene TRBJ1-4; D is uncertain. The CDR3 loop spans 12 amino acids. Per germline, CDR1 SEHNR and CDR2 FQNEAQ (reference sequence). The DNA for the CDR3 is TGTGCCAGCAGCTTAGAGCGGGAAAAACCGTTTTTT. Protein: CASSLEREKPFF. The whole variable domain, filled in from reference TRBV7-9 and TRBJ1-4, reads DTGVSQNPRHKITKRGQNVTFRCDPISEHNRLYWYRQTLGQGPEFLTYFQNEAQLEKSRLLSDRFSAERPKGSFSTLEIQRTEQGDSAMYLCASSLEREKPFFGSGTQLSVL.

Regarding this clonotype: Here the CDR3 omits its conserved ending phenylalanine or tryptophan, so a read error is the likely source. V usage is TRBV5-4 and J usage is TRBJ2-7; TRBD2 matches 12 bases. V was clipped by 7 bases and J by 2 bases; unmatched bases: 7. This CDR3 contains 15 residues. Germline V lookup: CDR1 SGHNT, CDR2 YYREEE (reference sequence). The CDR3 sequence: CASYGLAGNTYEQYL. As DNA, the CDR3 is TGTGCCAGCTACGGACTAGCGGGGAATACCTACGAGCAGTACCTC.

This clonotype was detected only once. The chain joins TRBV2 to TRBJ2-7; no reliable D call. Trimming took 5 bases from V and 6 from J, leaving 17 bases between them. Germline loops: CDR1 SNHLY, CDR2 FYNNEI. The CDR3 extends over 14 amino acids. CDR3 sequence (DNA): TGTGCCAGCAGTTTTGGGTCGGTGGCGTCCGAGCAGTACTTC. Its protein is CASSFGSVASEQYF.

CDR3 amino acids: CSARDLRISGANVLTF. The CDR3 nucleotides read TGCAGTGCTAGAGATTTGCGGATCTCTGGGGCCAACGTCCTGACTTTC. The chain combines TRBV20-1 with TRBJ2-6; D remains unclear. Looked up from germline, CDR1 is DFQATT and CDR2 is SNEGSKA (reference sequence). V lost 0 bases to trimming and J lost 0 bases, with 9 bases between them. The CDR3 covers 16 residues.

J is TRBJ2-7 and V is TRBV14, with 9 bases identical to TRBD1. With V trimmed by 2 bases and J by 5 bases, 13 bases remained unmatched. Per the germline V gene, CDR1 is SGHDN and CDR2 is FVKESK. CDR3 length: 17 amino acids. CDR3 loop: CASSQRARDRDNHEQYF. The CDR3 nucleotides read TGTGCCAGCAGCCAAAGAGCCCGGGACAGGGATAATCACGAGCAGTACTTC.

This clonotype was seen repeatedly, ten times or more. CDR3 bases: TGTGCCAGCAGCTCCGGACTAGTCTCTCCGAATAAGCAGTACTTC. Translation: CASSSGLVSPNKQYF. J is TRBJ2-7 and V is TRBV7-6, with 7 bases fitting TRBD2. Germline V gene lookup returns CDR1 SGHVS and CDR2 FNYEAQ. The V and J ends lost 4 bases and 8 bases, in that order; junction bases with no gene match: 14. The CDR3 consists of 15 residues.

This clonotype was detected ten times or more. The V and J genes are TRBV2 and TRBJ1-4; perhaps TRBD1 as D (5 bases). V lost 8 bases, J lost 6 bases, and 22 bases lay in between. The CDR3 has 16 amino acids. Germline V CDR1 and CDR2: SNHLY, FYNNEI. The CDR3 region is CASLRSGGWWDEKLFF. CDR3 bases: TGTGCCAGCTTAAGAAGCGGGGGATGGTGGGATGAAAAACTGTTTTTT.

This chain uses TRBV6-5 with TRBJ2-7; TRBD1 matches at 8 bases. Germline CDR1 and CDR2: MNHEY and SVGAGI. The CDR3 has 15 residues. The J segment lost 2 bases and the V segment lost 6 bases, leaving 9 bases of the junction unmatched. As DNA, the CDR3 is TGTGCCAGCAGCCAAAACCCGGGACAGGCCTACGAGCAGTACTTC. Residues: CASSQNPGQAYEQYF.

This clonotype was seen ten or more times. The V and J genes are TRBV7-9 and TRBJ2-5; 10 bases line up with TRBD1. Germline V gene lookup returns CDR1 SEHNR and CDR2 FQNEAQ (reference sequence). The J segment lost 4 bases and the V segment lost 4 bases, leaving 9 bases of the junction unmatched. This CDR3 region has 16 residues. CDR3 nucleotides: TGTGCCAGCAGCTCTGACAGGGGGCGCGTGATAGAGACCCAGTACTTC. It encodes CASSSDRGRVIETQYF. The full variable domain, its missing parts supplied by reference TRBV7-9 and TRBJ2-5, is DTGVSQNPRHKITKRGQNVTFRCDPISEHNRLYWYRQTLGQGPEFLTYFQNEAQLEKSRLLSDRFSAERPKGSFSTLEIQRTEQGDSAMYLCASSSDRGRVIETQYFGPGTRLLVL.

The chain carries TRBV18 and TRBJ1-5; D gene uncertain. The V gene lost 2 bases and the J gene lost 3 bases, with 17 bases spanning the gap. In germline, CDR1 is KGHSH, CDR2 LQKENI. The CDR3 covers 17 residues. The CDR3 region is CASSPGPPGGVNQPQHF. The CDR3 coding sequence is TGTGCCAGCTCACCAGGTCCCCCGGGTGGGGTCAATCAGCCCCAGCATTTT. Drawing the rest from reference TRBV18 and TRBJ1-5, the complete variable domain is NAGVMQNPRHLVRRRGQEARLRCSPMKGHSHVYWYRQLPEEGLKFMVYLQKENIIDESGMPKERFSAEFPKEGPSILRIQQVVRGDSAAYFCASSPGPPGGVNQPQHFGDGTRLSIL.

The chain uses TRBV10-2 and TRBJ2-7; D not certain. Trimming shortened V by 3 bases and J by 4 bases, and 10 bases separated the two germline ends. Germline V gene data show CDR1 as WSHSY and CDR2 as SAAADI. This CDR3 has 13 amino acids. Here the CDR3 reads CASSDSGQYEQYF. CDR3 nucleotide sequence: TGCGCCAGCAGTGACTCCGGGCAGTACGAGCAGTACTTC.

As concerns this clonotype: Lacking the conserved final phenylalanine or tryptophan, this CDR3 likely reflects a read error. The chain employs TRBV6-1 and TRBJ1-2; TRBD1 is a possible D gene (5 bases). V lost 5 bases and J lost 3, with 13 bases in between. CDR3 length: 14 residues. Germline lookup yields CDR1 MNHNS and CDR2 SASEGT. CDR3 DNA: TGTGCCAGCAGTTTGGGACGGAACTACTATGGCTACACCCTC. Translated, it gives CASSLGRNYYGYTL.

This clonotype was found a few times. The DNA for the CDR3 is TGTGCCACCAGCAGAGAACAGGGGCAGGGGACCCAGTACTTC. Its translation is CATSREQGQGTQYF. This chain uses TRBV15 with TRBJ2-5, with 7 bases identical to TRBD1. Germline V gene sequence: CDR1 LNHNV, CDR2 YYDKDF (reference sequence). This CDR3 spans 14 amino acids. V shed 0 bases, J shed 7 bases, and the junction held 5 bases outside the gene matches.

The sample holds one count of this clonotype. CDR3 DNA: TGTGCCAGTAGTACATTCGGGACAGGGGGCTTCTACGAGCAGTACTTC. Amino acids: CASSTFGTGGFYEQYF. The rearrangement links TRBV19 to TRBJ2-7, with 12 bases matching TRBD1. The length of the CDR3 is 16 residues. With 4 bases clipped from V and 3 bases from J, the junction kept 7 bases outside the gene matches. The germline V gene has CDR1 LNHDA and CDR2 SQIVND (reference sequence).

This clonotype was seen many times. V usage is TRBV7-3 and J usage is TRBJ2-7; 10 bases align to TRBD2. Looked up from germline, CDR1 is SGHTA and CDR2 is FQGTGA. J was trimmed by 3 bases and V by 1 base; bases with no gene match: 3. The CDR3 has 15 residues. CDR3 coding DNA: TGTGCCAGCAGCTTAATGGCTAGCGGGAGCTACGAGCAGTACTTC. Its protein product is CASSLMASGSYEQYF.

This chain uses TRBV20-1 with TRBJ1-5; maybe TRBD1 (5 bases). The V end lost 6 bases, the J end lost 1 base, and 19 bases lay between the germline ends. CDR3 length equals 16 residues. Germline-derived CDR1 and CDR2 are DFQATT and SNEGSKA (reference sequence). CDR3 sequence reads: CSAVNFGGGSNQPQHF. The CDR3 DNA follows: TGCAGTGCCGTAAACTTCGGGGGGGGAAGCAATCAGCCCCAGCATTTT.

There are many counts of this clonotype. V usage is TRBV14 and J usage is TRBJ1-1; D unclear. The V gene's germline CDR1 is SGHDN and CDR2 FVKESK. Trimming removed 0 bases from V and 4 bases from J, with 15 bases in between. CDR3 length equals 16 residues. The CDR3 loop is CASSQDRLWPTTEAFF. The CDR3 DNA reads as TGTGCCAGCAGCCAAGATAGGCTATGGCCGACCACTGAAGCTTTCTTT. Based on the CDR3 plus reference TRBV14 and TRBJ1-1, the full variable domain is EAGVTQFPSHSVIEKGQTVTLRCDPISGHDNLYWYRRVMGKEIKFLLHFVKESKQDESGMPNNRFLAERTGGTYSTLKVQPAELEDSGVYFCASSQDRLWPTTEAFFGQGTRLTVV.

The chain recombines TRBV20-1 with TRBJ2-5; 9 positions agree with TRBD1. There are 17 residues in the CDR3. Trimming took 1 base from V and 6 from J; bases not matched to a gene: 15. Germline V gene sequence: CDR1 DFQATT, CDR2 SNEGSKA (reference sequence). The CDR3 is CSARVPGVQGAVKTQYF. The DNA of the CDR3 is TGCAGTGCTAGAGTTCCGGGGGTACAGGGGGCTGTGAAGACCCAGTACTTC.

This clonotype was picked up many times. The chain is built from TRBV5-1 and TRBJ1-1; 8 bases map to TRBD1. Germline values: CDR1 SGHRS, CDR2 YFSETQ. After removal of 2 bases from V and 4 bases from J, the junction contained 7 bases not matched to a gene. CDR3 length: 15 amino acids. The CDR3 DNA sequence: TGCGCCAGCAGCTTTCCCGGGACAGGTGTCACTGAAGCTTTCTTT. It is translated as CASSFPGTGVTEAFF.